The 12 T cell receptor beta chains presented below share a single source sample, sequenced in a study of regulatory T cells in long-lasting Graves disease. The time point: newly diagnosed GD, antithyroid drugs for less than 3 months. Generation of the TCR library employed RNA extracted from PBMCs. CDR3 regions were amplified by Arm-PCR using iRepertoire HTBI primers to build TCR beta libraries. A single record per CDR3 protein comes from TCRdb applying MiXCR to the multiplex PCR reads. Here the sample spans hundreds of thousands of distinct CDR3 sequences, roughly 14% being singletons. These same data were also listed under a study on T cells in Graves' hyperthyroidism and ophthalmopathy.

The sequencing here drew on peripheral blood mononuclear cells (PBMCs), taken at new diagnosis, from a patient treated with antithyroid drugs. The receptors were sampled from a man aged 25-45 years with Graves disease.

This clonotype has only a few counts. One base separates it from a far larger clone, so it is likely a read error. The chain recombines TRBV11-3 with TRBJ1-2; D gene unclear. Trimming removed 5 bases from V and 8 bases from J, with 21 bases in between. The CDR3 runs to 15 residues. The germline V gene has CDR1 SGHNT and CDR2 YENEEA. The DNA for the CDR3 is TGTGCCAGCAGCACCGGGCGACGTAACCTCCTCGGCTACACCTTC. Its translation is CASSTGRRNLLGYTF.

Only a few counts were recorded for this clonotype. The chain links TRBV5-8 to TRBJ2-3; TRBD2 matches 11 bases. CDR3 length: 20 amino acids. Per germline, CDR1 SGHTS and CDR2 YDEGEE. The J segment lost 1 base and the V segment lost 0 bases, leaving 13 bases of the junction unmatched. CDR3 nucleotides: TGTGCCAGCAGCTTGGATGTACTAGCGGGAGTGCGTAGTGGCACAGATACGCAGTATTTT. Protein product: CASSLDVLAGVRSGTDTQYF.

This clonotype was seen ten or more times. The chain combines TRBV12-3 or TRBV12-4 with TRBJ1-5; D gene unclear. The CDR3 totals 15 residues. Trimming took off 5 bases at V and 3 bases at J, with 14 bases between the two ends. CDR3 sequence (DNA): TGTGCCAGCAGTGCCGTAACCCTTAACAATCAGCCCCAGCATTTT. Its protein is CASSAVTLNNQPQHF.

V gene TRBV2 combines with J gene TRBJ2-7; 11 positions agree with TRBD2. The CDR3 runs to 18 residues. Germline CDR1 is SNHLY and CDR2 is FYNNEI. V dropped 2 bases and J dropped 0; count of bases not matched to a gene: 9. The DNA of the CDR3 is TGTGCCAGCAGTGAACCGGGGGGGGGACTAGCGGTCTCCTACGAGCAGTACTTC. Amino acids: CASSEPGGGLAVSYEQYF.

This clonotype has a handful of counts. The chain combines TRBV5-6 with TRBJ2-1, with D possibly called TRBD1 or TRBD2 (6 bases each). CDR1 and CDR2 (germline): SGHDT, YYEEEE. This CDR3 comprises 13 residues. The ends were cut back, 4 bases at V and 8 bases at J, with 13 bases in the middle. The chain's CDR3 is CASSHLRGDEQFF. The CDR3 bases are TGTGCCAGCAGCCATCTTAGGGGGGATGAGCAGTTCTTC.

This clonotype was picked up many times. V usage is TRBV12-3 or TRBV12-4 and J usage is TRBJ1-2; the D is unclear. Trimming cost V 6 bases and J 0 bases, with 5 bases left between them. The CDR3 has 12 amino acids. The CDR3 sequence: CASREANYGYTF. The CDR3 coding sequence is TGTGCCAGCAGAGAAGCTAACTATGGCTACACCTTC.

To note about this clonotype: A much larger clonotype is one base distant, so this may be a read error. V usage is TRBV19 and J usage is TRBJ1-1; 8 nucleotides match TRBD1. This CDR3 has 13 residues. Per the germline V gene, CDR1 is LNHDA and CDR2 is SQIVND (reference sequence). CDR3 sequence (DNA): TGTGACACCTGTACGGACAGGGTATCTGAAGCTTTCTTT. It yields the protein CDTCTDRVSEAFF.

In its sample, this clonotype was seen once. This chain uses TRBV5-6 with TRBJ2-2, with 7 bases aligning to TRBD1. The CDR3 is 15 amino acids. Germline-derived CDR1 and CDR2 are SGHDT and YYEEEE. With 4 bases clipped from V and 2 bases from J, the junction kept 5 bases outside the gene matches. For the CDR3, the DNA is TGTGCCAGCAGCACGGGACAGTTTAACACCGGGGAGCTGTTTTTT. It yields the protein CASSTGQFNTGELFF.

This clonotype was picked up a small number of times. The chain links TRBV7-9 to TRBJ1-1, with no clear D. The CDR3 is 14 amino acids. Between the trimmed V and J ends, which lost 5 bases and 4 bases, there was a span of 14 bases. Germline V lookup: CDR1 SEHNR, CDR2 FQNEAQ (reference sequence). The CDR3 here is CASSPGETRTEAFF. Here the CDR3 DNA reads TGTGCCAGCAGCCCCGGGGAGACACGCACTGAAGCTTTCTTT.

This clonotype was found a few times. CDR3 bases: TGTGCCAGTGCTAATAGCGGGAGGTTTTACAATGAGCAGTTCTTC. Translation gives CASANSGRFYNEQFF. This chain uses TRBV19 with TRBJ2-1; 10 bases are shared with TRBD2. From germline, CDR1 is LNHDA and CDR2 SQIVND (reference sequence). V lost 8 bases to trimming and J lost 4 bases; unmatched junction nucleotides: 8. The CDR3 spans 15 residues.

This clonotype appeared many times. As DNA, the CDR3 is TGCAGTGCTAGAGAACAGGGGACTAGCCCCCGGGGTGAGCAGTTCTTC. Translation gives CSAREQGTSPRGEQFF. The rearrangement links TRBV20-1 to TRBJ2-1, with 9 positions matching TRBD2. The V gene end was trimmed by 0 bases and the J gene end by 9 bases; junction bases not matched to a gene: 12. The CDR3 length is 16 residues. Germline V gives CDR1 DFQATT, CDR2 SNEGSKA (reference sequence).

The gene calls are TRBV29-1 and TRBJ2-7; D gene uncertain. The CDR3 sequence is 11 residues long. Germline V gives CDR1 SQVTM, CDR2 ANQGSEA. V gave up 6 bases and J gave up 7 bases, with 13 bases separating them. In DNA, the CDR3 is TGCAGCGTCACCCTCGGAAGGGAGCAGTACTTC. Translation gives CSVTLGREQYF.